The entry that follows covers one TCR beta chain sequence. What this receptor recognizes is not known. Base qualities are not provided; no much larger clone lies one nucleotide away. Counted from cysteine to phenylalanine, this CDR3 has 16 amino acids. The CDR3 DNA has 48 bases and is translated from base 1. V and J are trimmed by 6 bases and 0 bases, and the gene matches miss 4 bases of the junction. CDR1 and CDR2 are read off the germline V gene (reference sequence) as SEHNR and FQNEAQ. Library preparation used the immunoSEQ multiplex PCR assay. A mixture of 60 forward primers for TCR Vbeta segments and 13 reverse primers for TCR Jbeta segments was used in the multiplex PCR. Amplification of the CDR3 region of rearranged TCR beta genes was performed with a multiplex PCR assay on genomic DNA. The Illumina HiSeq System was used to sequence the amplified TCR beta libraries as 87-base-pair reads. Per the original workflow: Across the roughly 700 repertoires, a later analysis counted 75 million to 90 million unique TCR beta chains, approximately 10 million of which were shared by at least two donors. To remove PCR and sequencing errors, raw reads were error-corrected and collapsed into unique sequences using a nearest-neighbor algorithm that merged closely related sequences. Alignment of CDR3 sequences to IMGT reference sequences was used to assign V, D and J gene segments. For a sequence to be retained, a match of at least six nucleotides was required to both a V gene segment and a J gene segment. A rearrangement counted as productive if the CDR3 had no stop codons and remained in frame with V and J, and every other rearrangement counted as non-productive. Following IMGT convention, CDR3 was defined as the stretch from the second conserved V-encoded cysteine to the conserved J-encoded phenylalanine. In an earlier analysis of around 640 of the donors, sequences lacking an unambiguous match to a single V gene segment were excluded. In an earlier analysis of a few hundred of the donors, a V segment was called functional when productive rearrangements were above 56.7%, and segregating when the standard deviation between donors exceeded 5%. A statistical classification framework was developed to diagnose cytomegalovirus status using the catalog of TCR beta chain sequences. V and J gene assignment, in a later analysis, came from comparing TCR nucleotide sequences with IMGT/GENE-DB human TR gene sequences. The TCRdist pipeline was used in a later analysis to assign CDR3 sequences and most-parsimonious VDJ recombination scenarios. A later analysis defined each TCR beta chain by its CDR3 amino acid sequence plus V-gene family, and excluded reads lacking a unique V-gene family. To address suspected cross-contamination and a sequencing artifact, a later analysis removed roughly 580 highly shared, low-generation-probability nucleotide sequences. A later analysis calculated a clonal expansion index for each public chain from normalized within-repertoire ranks of inferred template counts. In a later analysis, generation probabilities were computed using a VDJ recombination model fitted to out-of-frame rearrangements, and the results were checked against IGoR. Hypergeometric tests were used in a later analysis to score TCR-TCR, TCR-HLA and TCR-CMV co-occurrence, with a repertoire-size bias correction applied to the TCR pairs. In a later analysis, false discovery rates were estimated by permuting HLA or CMV assignments 20 times. A later analysis grouped co-occurring TCRs with DBSCAN, adding TCRdist sequence similarity when clustering within HLA-allele-positive subsets. Repertoires with fewer than 30,000 or more than 120,000 public chains were left out of co-occurrence clustering, as were five repertoires with anomalous nucleotide sharing. The clones in this table, taken by TCRdb from immuneACCESS, are in-frame only. Not every clone is retained; where verified, under half of the shortfall comes from an unresolved V gene, and the cause of the rest is unknown. The V and J calls and the clone size are those of that table, but D and trimming were determined from the DNA. Across this sample there are 120,000 or so clones, with approximately 84% seen only once. Of the sample, more than 3% falls within the top ten clones.

The cohort consisted of 600 to 750 healthy bone marrow donors. Cohort members were all nominally healthy when sampled, although unrecorded immune exposures were likely present. The donor was CMV seropositive and was included in the group of 270 or so seropositive cohort members. Each donor provided a peripheral blood sample, and peripheral blood mononuclear cells were used for TCR beta sequencing. Genomic DNA was extracted from the blood cell samples with the Qiagen DNeasy Blood Extraction Kit. The sample is drawn from a study of cytomegalovirus exposure and HLA in healthy donors listed by TCRdb under 2017. About the study as a whole: According to an earlier analysis of 587 of the donors, roughly 180 million T cells yielded 117 million unique TCR beta sequences and 250 to 350 Gb of sequence data. Approximately 310 gigabases of sequencing data and 70 million to 100 million unique TCR sequences made up an early release that covered nearly 650 HLA-typed donors. Typing coverage varied by locus: roughly 629-640 donors for A, B, C, DRB1 and DQB1; roughly 500 for DQA1; over 600 for DPA1; about 450 for DPB1. The T cell repertoires of 666 subjects were profiled by immunosequencing and related to cytomegalovirus serostatus. To decide whether each TCR beta V gene segment behaved as functional or pseudogenic, an earlier analysis of approximately 600 of the donors relied on high-throughput TCR beta sequencing. To predict cytomegalovirus infection status, the study combined high-throughput TCR immunosequencing, statistical association of individual TCRs with disease status, and machine learning. In the later analysis, no new phenotypic data were used to find candidate immune exposures; instead, reliance was placed on TCR beta sequences and their occurrence across donors. The study aimed to test whether cataloging public T cell receptors could reveal signatures of past pathogen exposure. Five DR-DQ haplotypes were treated as single units for association and clustering because of strong linkage in the cohort. Genome-wide SNP genotypes for about 55% of the 666 donors were used in a later genetic analysis, which treated that subset as a discovery cohort. In addition to the first cohort of roughly 700 subjects, a separate validation cohort of 100 to 150 different subjects was used. Among some 410 genotyped donors of the cohort, an average of around 250,000 unique TCR beta nucleotide sequences was sequenced per donor, of which about 19% were non-productive. To study patterns of TCR occurrence, a later analysis re-analyzed previously published TCR beta repertoires from around 670 donors and added high-resolution HLA genotyping. Of the approximately 370 genotyped donors, approximately 80% were placed in the genetic ancestry cluster associated with self-reported Caucasian donors. Class I and class II HLA loci were covered by the typing at four-digit resolution. Every repertoire in the discovery cohort had been generated on one and the same sequencing platform. Donor age, sex, ethnicity and CMV serostatus were compiled together with the repertoire data.

The investigation overall reported the following: Some 16 rarely observed V segments, including chromosome 9 orphons, were excluded from the earlier analysis of almost 600 of the donors because counts were too low. The authors suggested that the approach could potentially be extended to other disease states and immunological phenotypes. A further reported finding was that TCR beta sequences accurately predicted the HLA-A and HLA-B alleles for most subjects in the first cohort. At a false discovery rate of 0.05, a later analysis linked 16,951 TCR beta sequences to specific HLA alleles. In a later analysis, TCR association rates were found to vary across HLA loci, with the most associated TCRs seen for DRB1 alleles and the fewest for HLA-C alleles. According to a later genetic analysis, donors in an Asian-associated ancestry cluster had fewer N-insertions in productive TCRs than the approximately 700-donor mean. The study listed 164 TCR beta chains as associated with cytomegalovirus. A group of highly shared sequence variants was considered likely to be a technical artifact of the sequencing pipeline. The only immune exposure information available for the cohort was CMV serostatus. Cytomegalovirus status was reported to be diagnosed by the classifier with high specificity and sensitivity in both the original and validation cohorts. An earlier analysis of roughly 570 of the donors showed that most TCR beta V segments appeared in productive rearrangements either about 87% or about 30% of the time, which broadly matched IMGT annotations. Correlated functional status among segregating V segments might reflect linkage disequilibrium, but an unknown experimental factor could not be ruled out. Most TCR sequences were observed very rarely across donors, whereas some public TCRs were present in many individuals. Compared with equally common non-associated chains, HLA-associated TCR beta chains in a later analysis were more clonally expanded and had lower generation probabilities. The 87-base-pair reads could not distinguish some IMGT-functional V segments, including TRBV6-2 and TRBV6-3, so those segments were excluded. In a later analysis, most CMV-associated TCR beta chains were found to appear HLA-restricted, with HLA associations seemingly driven largely by CMV exposure. In a later genetic analysis, a missense DCLRE1C variant was associated with V-gene and J-gene trimming of TCR beta chains, and the association was replicated in an independent cohort. Three of the identified cytomegalovirus-associated TCR beta chains were confirmed in vitro to be specific for cytomegalovirus antigens. According to a later analysis, parvovirus B19, influenza, CMV and Epstein-Barr virus appeared linked to several top co-occurrence clusters. Sequencing depth was assumed to be roughly uniform across donors in the presence/absence analyses, though that assumption may not hold. Because some donors lacked HLA typing at each locus, the association tests relied only on the typed subset. When HLA alleles, especially DR and DQ, strongly co-occurred, TCR associations were difficult to assign to individual alleles. The cohort was sequenced for TCR beta chains only, and without alpha or paired-chain data the features that could be detected were limited.

What was sequenced was PBMCs. The chain joins TRBV7-9 to TRBJ1-3, with 11 bases matching TRBD1. The TCR originated in a man aged 18 to 29 in good health and CMV-seropositive. The sequenced DNA: TGTGCCAGCAGACAGGGACAGGGGGTCTCTGGAAACACCATATATTTT. It specifies CASRQGQGVSGNTIYF.